These 2 T cell receptor beta chains were all obtained from the same sample, sequenced in a study of radiotherapy plus CTLA-4 blockade in lung cancer. Profiling relied on immunoSEQ multiplex PCR, and the TCRdb table lists in-frame clones only, not all of them. The data show tens of thousands of clones, 85% to 90% seen once. Material: peripheral blood, obtained from a patient treated with radiotherapy plus ipilimumab. Receptor source: a human donor with non-small cell lung cancer that progressed on radiotherapy plus ipilimumab.

This clone occurred once. This rearrangement joins TRBV5-1 to TRBJ2-2; tentatively, D is TRBD1 or TRBD2 (6 bases each). Trimming removed 5 bases from V and 6 bases from J, with 20 bases in between. CDR3 length equals 16 residues. The germline gives CDR1 SGHRS, CDR2 YFSETQ. The chain's CDR3 is CASSLRGREAPGELFF. DNA of the CDR3: TGCGCCAGCAGTCTCAGGGGCAGGGAGGCCCCCGGGGAGCTGTTTTTT.

This chain uses TRBV18 with TRBJ1-1; D unclear. V dropped 2 bases and J dropped 6 bases, with 4 bases sitting between them. This CDR3 region has 11 residues. CDR1 is KGHSH, CDR2 LQKENI, per germline. The CDR3 nucleotides are TGTGCCAGCTCACCAAAATCTGAAGCTTTCTTT. Residues: CASSPKSEAFF.